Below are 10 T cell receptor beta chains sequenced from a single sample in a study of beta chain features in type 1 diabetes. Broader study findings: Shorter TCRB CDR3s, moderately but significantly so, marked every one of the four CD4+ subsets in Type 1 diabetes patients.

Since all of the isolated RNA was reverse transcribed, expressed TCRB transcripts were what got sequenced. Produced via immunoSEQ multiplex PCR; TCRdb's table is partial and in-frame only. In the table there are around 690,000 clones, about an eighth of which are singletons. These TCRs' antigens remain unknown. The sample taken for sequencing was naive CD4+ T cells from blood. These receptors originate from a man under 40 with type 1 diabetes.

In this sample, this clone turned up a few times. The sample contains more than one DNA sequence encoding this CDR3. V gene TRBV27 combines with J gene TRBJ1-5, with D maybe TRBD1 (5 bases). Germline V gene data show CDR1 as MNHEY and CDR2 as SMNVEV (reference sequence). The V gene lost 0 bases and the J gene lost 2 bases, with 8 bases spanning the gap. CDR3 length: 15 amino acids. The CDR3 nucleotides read TGTGCCAGCAGTTTATCGAGAGGGGGCAATCAGCCCCAGCATTTT. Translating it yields CASSLSRGGNQPQHF.

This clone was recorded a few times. In nucleotides, the CDR3 is TGTGCCAGCAGCTGGGGGTTGTCCTACGAGCAGTACTTC. It is translated as CASSWGLSYEQYF. J is TRBJ2-7 and V is TRBV5-6; D may be TRBD1 or TRBD2 (5 bases each). Germline CDR1 is SGHDT and CDR2 is YYEEEE. The CDR3 length is 13 residues. Trimming left V 3 bases short and J 1 base short, with 8 bases between. Full variable domain (remainder filled in from reference TRBV5-6 and TRBJ2-7): DAGVTQSPTHLIKTRGQQVTLRCSPKSGHDTVSWYQQALGQGPQFIFQYYEEEERQRGNFPDRFSGHQFPNYSSELNVNALLLGDSALYLCASSWGLSYEQYFGPGTRLTVT.

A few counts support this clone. The CDR3 DNA sequence: TGTGCCAGCAGCGCCAGGACAGCAACTAATGAAAAACTGTTTTTT. Its translation: CASSARTATNEKLFF. The V and J genes are TRBV9 and TRBJ1-4; tentatively, D is TRBD1 (6 bases). Germline V gene data show CDR1 as SGDLS and CDR2 as YYNGEE. The CDR3 has 15 residues. The V and J ends lost 3 bases and 0 bases respectively, with 9 bases between them.

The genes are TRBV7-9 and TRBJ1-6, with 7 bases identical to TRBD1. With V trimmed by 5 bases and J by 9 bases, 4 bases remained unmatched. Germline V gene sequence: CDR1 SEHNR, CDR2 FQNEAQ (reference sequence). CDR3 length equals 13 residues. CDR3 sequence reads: CASSTGQLSPLHF. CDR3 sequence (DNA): TGTGCCAGCAGCACGGGACAGCTTTCACCCCTCCACTTT. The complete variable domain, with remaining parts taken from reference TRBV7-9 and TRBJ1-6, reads DTGVSQNPRHKITKRGQNVTFRCDPISEHNRLYWYRQTLGQGPEFLTYFQNEAQLEKSRLLSDRFSAERPKGSFSTLEIQRTEQGDSAMYLCASSTGQLSPLHFGNGTRLTVT.

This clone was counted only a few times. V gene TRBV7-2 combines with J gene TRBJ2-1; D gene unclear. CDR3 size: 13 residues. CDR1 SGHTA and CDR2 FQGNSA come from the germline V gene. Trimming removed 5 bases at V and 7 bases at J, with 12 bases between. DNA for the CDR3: TGTGCCAGCAGCCAGATCCTAGTTAATGAGCAGTTCTTC. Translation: CASSQILVNEQFF.

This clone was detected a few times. CDR3 DNA sequence: TGCAGCGTTGGAGGGGGGTGGAATGAGCAGTTCTTC. Amino acids: CSVGGGWNEQFF. V gene TRBV29-1 combines with J gene TRBJ2-1; perhaps D is TRBD1 or TRBD2 (6 bases each). V shed 4 bases and J shed 7 bases, with 11 bases lying between them. The CDR3 contains 12 residues. In germline, CDR1 is SQVTM, CDR2 ANQGSEA.

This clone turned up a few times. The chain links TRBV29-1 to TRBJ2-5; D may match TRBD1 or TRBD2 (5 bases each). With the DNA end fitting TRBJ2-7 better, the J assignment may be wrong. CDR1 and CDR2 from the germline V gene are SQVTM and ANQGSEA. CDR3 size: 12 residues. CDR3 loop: CSVPGTSGEQYF. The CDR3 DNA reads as TGCAGCGTTCCCGGGACGTCGGGCGAGCAGTACTTC.

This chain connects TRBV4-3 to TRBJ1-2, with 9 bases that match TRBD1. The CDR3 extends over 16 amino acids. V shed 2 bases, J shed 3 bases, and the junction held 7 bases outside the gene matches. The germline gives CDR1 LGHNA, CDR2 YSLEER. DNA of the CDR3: TGCGCCAGCAGCCAAACTAGGACAGGGGATGACTATGGCTACACCTTC. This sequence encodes CASSQTRTGDDYGYTF.

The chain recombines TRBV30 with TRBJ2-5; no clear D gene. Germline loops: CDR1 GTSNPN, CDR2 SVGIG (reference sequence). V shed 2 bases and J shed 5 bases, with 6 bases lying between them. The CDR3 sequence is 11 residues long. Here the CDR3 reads CAWSTRETQYF. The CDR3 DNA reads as TGTGCCTGGAGTACTCGCGAGACCCAGTACTTC.

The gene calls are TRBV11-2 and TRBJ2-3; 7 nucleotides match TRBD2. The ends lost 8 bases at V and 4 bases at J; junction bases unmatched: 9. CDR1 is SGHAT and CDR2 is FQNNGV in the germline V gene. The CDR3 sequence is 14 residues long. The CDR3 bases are TGTGCCAGCCGCCTGGTCGCGGGGGCAGATACGCAGTATTTT. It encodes CASRLVAGADTQYF.